These 24 T cell receptor beta chains share one sample of origin, sequenced in a study of control samples from healthy donors and cancer patients. Sequencing was performed with immunoSEQ multiplex PCR; in TCRdb, only in-frame clones are kept and a portion is missing. This sample has some 58,000 clones, with about 87% found just once. Sequencing was performed on PBMCs. The receptor source for this set is an older woman with lung cancer.

CDR3 DNA sequence: TGTGCCAGCAACCCCCACGGGACAGGGAACACTGAAGCTTTCTTT. Protein sequence: CASNPHGTGNTEAFF. This chain joins TRBV27 and TRBJ1-1, with 8 bases that match TRBD1. V lost 7 bases and J lost 1; bases outside the gene matches: 8. Per germline, CDR1 MNHEY and CDR2 SMNVEV (reference sequence). The CDR3 consists of 15 residues.

This sequence joins TRBV5-5 and TRBJ1-3, with D possibly TRBD1 on 6 matching bases. The V end was cut by 1 base, the J end by 2 bases, with 13 bases between. The germline CDR1 and CDR2 sequences are SGHKS and YYEKEE (reference sequence). CDR3 size: 16 residues. CDR3: CASSLSPRTAGNTIYF. CDR3 sequence (DNA): TGTGCCAGCAGCTTGTCACCGAGGACAGCTGGAAACACCATATATTTT.

The chain employs TRBV7-9 and TRBJ1-6; D is perhaps TRBD1 (6 bases). The CDR3 extends over 18 amino acids. Germline V gene data show CDR1 as SEHNR and CDR2 as FQNEAQ (reference sequence). V was trimmed by 2 bases and J by 0 bases, leaving 14 bases between them. CDR3 nucleotides: TGTGCCAGCAGCTTATGGGACAAGTCGAGCTCCTATAATTCACCCCTCCACTTT. Its protein product is CASSLWDKSSSYNSPLHF.

This clone was observed a handful of times. Other DNA sequences of this sample code for an identical CDR3. The V call is TRBV9, the J call TRBJ1-1; D might be TRBD1 (6 bases). The CDR3 spans 14 residues. Trimming removed 2 bases at V and 0 bases at J, with 8 bases between. Germline values: CDR1 SGDLS, CDR2 YYNGEE. CDR3 nucleotides: TGTGCCAGCAGCGTCGGACAGATGAACACTGAAGCTTTCTTT. Its translation is CASSVGQMNTEAFF.

CDR3 nucleotides: TGTGCCAGCAGTTCCCGGACAGGAGATACGCAGTATTTT. Protein sequence: CASSSRTGDTQYF. The genes are TRBV12-3 or TRBV12-4 and TRBJ2-3; 7 bases are a match to TRBD1. The CDR3 is 13 amino acids. The V segment lost 4 bases and the J segment 5 bases; nucleotides outside the gene matches: 3.

This rearrangement joins TRBV29-1 to TRBJ2-7, with D perhaps TRBD2 (5 bases). The germline V and J ends were trimmed by 7 bases and 1 base, with 14 bases remaining between them. Germline CDR1 reads SQVTM; CDR2 reads ANQGSEA. The CDR3 loop spans 13 amino acids. The CDR3 protein is CSAAGAGSYEQYF. Here the CDR3 DNA reads TGCAGCGCCGCCGGCGCGGGTTCCTACGAGCAGTACTTC.

This chain joins TRBV4-1 and TRBJ1-2, with D maybe TRBD1 (6 bases). Germline CDR1 MGHRA, CDR2 YSYEKL. CDR3 length: 17 residues. Trimming shortened V by 1 base and J by 0 bases, and 15 bases separated the two germline ends. In DNA, the CDR3 is TGCGCCAGCAGCCAAGGGACAGTGAAGGCCCCTAACTATGGCTACACCTTC. Translated: CASSQGTVKAPNYGYTF.

This clone is a singleton in its sample. Written as DNA, the CDR3 is TGTGCCAGCAGCTTAATGGCGGGATCCGACGAGCAGTACTTC. It codes for CASSLMAGSDEQYF. The chain uses TRBV11-3 and TRBJ2-7, with a weak D call TRBD2 (6 bases). There are 14 residues in the CDR3. V was cut by 2 bases and J by 5 bases, with 13 bases left in between. Germline CDR1 is SGHNT and CDR2 is YENEEA.

The chain joins TRBV6-2 or TRBV6-3 to TRBJ1-2; D is unclear. Germline lookup yields CDR1 MNHEY and CDR2 SVGEGT. The CDR3 is made up of 17 amino acids. V lost 2 bases, J lost 2 bases, and 18 bases lay in between. The CDR3 loop is CASSYGSWTYRNYGYTF. The CDR3 DNA follows: TGTGCCAGCAGTTACGGGTCCTGGACTTATCGAAACTATGGCTACACCTTC.

This clone came up a few times. The V and J genes are TRBV6-6 and TRBJ1-4; a weak D match, TRBD1 (5 bases). With 3 bases removed from V and 2 bases from J, the gap between germline ends came to 7 bases. Germline V gene lookup returns CDR1 MNHNY and CDR2 SVGAGI (reference sequence). The CDR3 loop spans 14 amino acids. Written as DNA, the CDR3 is TGTGCCAGCAGTTATTGGGACACTAATGAAAAACTGTTTTTT. Its translation: CASSYWDTNEKLFF.

This chain connects TRBV19 to TRBJ1-2, with D maybe TRBD1 (6 bases). V was pared by 5 bases and J by 3 bases, with 13 bases between. This CDR3 comprises 14 residues. Germline CDR1 reads LNHDA; CDR2 reads SQIVND (reference sequence). Written as DNA, the CDR3 is TGTGCCAGTAGTCTTGAGACAGGCTACTATGGCTACACCTTC. It is translated as CASSLETGYYGYTF.

The chain joins TRBV18 to TRBJ2-3; TRBD2 might be the D (6 bases). The germline V gene encodes CDR1 KGHSH and CDR2 LQKENI. The V end was cut by 0 bases, the J end by 1 base, with 8 bases between. The CDR3 extends over 15 amino acids. CDR3 DNA sequence: TGTGCCAGCTCACCACCGGCTAGCGGCACAGATACGCAGTATTTT. Amino acid sequence: CASSPPASGTDTQYF. The entire variable domain, with the rest obtained from reference TRBV18 and TRBJ2-3, is as follows: NAGVMQNPRHLVRRRGQEARLRCSPMKGHSHVYWYRQLPEEGLKFMVYLQKENIIDESGMPKERFSAEFPKEGPSILRIQQVVRGDSAAYFCASSPPASGTDTQYFGPGTRLTVL.

The genes are TRBV5-5 and TRBJ1-5; possible D gene TRBD1, 6 bases. The V end was cut by 3 bases, the J end by 5 bases, with 15 bases between. CDR1 and CDR2 (germline): SGHKS, YYEKEE (reference sequence). This CDR3 has 15 residues. The CDR3 sequence is CASSSEGGQDQPQHF. In DNA, the CDR3 is TGTGCCAGCAGCTCAGAAGGGGGGCAGGATCAGCCCCAGCATTTT. The entire variable domain, with the rest obtained from reference TRBV5-5 and TRBJ1-5, is as follows: DAGVTQSPTHLIKTRGQQVTLRCSPISGHKSVSWYQQVLGQGPQFIFQYYEKEERGRGNFPDRFSARQFPNYSSELNVNALLLGDSALYLCASSSEGGQDQPQHFGDGTRLSIL.

V gene TRBV6-6 combines with J gene TRBJ2-1, with 7 bases fitting TRBD2. CDR3 size: 14 residues. Per the germline V gene, CDR1 is MNHNY and CDR2 is SVGAGI (reference sequence). The J segment lost 4 bases and the V segment lost 5 bases, leaving 5 bases of the junction unmatched. The CDR3 is CASSTRTSYNEQFF. CDR3 coding DNA: TGTGCCAGCAGTACCCGGACTAGTTACAATGAGCAGTTCTTC.

Relative to its sample, this clone is medium-sized (0.01 to 0.1%). The chain has TRBV5-1 and TRBJ2-3; D is possibly TRBD1 or TRBD2 (5 bases each). This CDR3 region has 15 residues. V dropped 3 bases and J dropped 0 bases, with 11 bases sitting between them. The germline V gene encodes CDR1 SGHRS and CDR2 YFSETQ. CDR3 in amino acids: CASSWGTSSTDTQYF. DNA of the CDR3: TGCGCCAGCAGCTGGGGGACGTCGAGCACAGATACGCAGTATTTT.

The V gene is TRBV29-1, the J gene TRBJ2-3, with 9 nucleotides matching TRBD2. This CDR3 is 15 amino acids long. Looked up from germline, CDR1 is SQVTM and CDR2 is ANQGSEA. The V segment lost 3 bases and the J segment 0 bases; nucleotides outside the gene matches: 4. The CDR3 nucleotides read TGCAGCGTTGAGAGTCTAGCGGGGAGCACAGATACGCAGTATTTT. Amino acids: CSVESLAGSTDTQYF.

V is TRBV19 and J is TRBJ1-4; no firm D call. V lost 6 bases, J lost 4 bases, and 15 bases lay in between. CDR3 length: 15 residues. Germline CDR1 reads LNHDA; CDR2 reads SQIVND (reference sequence). The DNA for the CDR3 is TGTGCCAGTAGAGCGGTCACGAGAAGTAATGAAAAACTGTTTTTT. It is translated as CASRAVTRSNEKLFF.

The chain combines TRBV2 with TRBJ2-3; 12 bases map to TRBD2. V was pared by 7 bases and J by 9 bases, with 5 bases of the junction left unmatched. CDR1 and CDR2 (germline): SNHLY, FYNNEI. The CDR3 runs to 13 residues. The CDR3 region is CASTSGGARTQYF. CDR3 bases: TGTGCCAGCACTAGCGGGGGGGCCCGGACGCAGTATTTT.

The CDR3 loop reads CATSPVRSTFTPYEQYF. In nucleotides, the CDR3 is TGTGCCACCTCCCCCGTCCGGTCCACCTTCACGCCCTACGAGCAGTACTTC. This chain joins TRBV15 and TRBJ2-7; no clear D. The germline V and J ends were trimmed by 8 bases and 2 bases, with 25 bases remaining between them. Germline CDR1 is LNHNV and CDR2 is YYDKDF (reference sequence). This CDR3 spans 17 amino acids.

This rearrangement joins TRBV3-1 (or the pseudogene TRBV3-2) to TRBJ1-1, with D tentatively TRBD1 (5 bases). Between the trimmed V and J ends, which lost 4 bases and 6 bases, there was a span of 15 bases. CDR1 and CDR2 from the germline V gene are LGHDT and YNNKEL (reference sequence). The CDR3 runs to 14 residues. CDR3 residues: CASSLRGMSSEAFF. The CDR3 DNA reads as TGTGCCAGCAGCCTTAGGGGAATGAGCTCTGAAGCTTTCTTT.

V usage is TRBV19 and J usage is TRBJ2-1, with TRBD1 matching 8 bases. The CDR3 is made up of 14 amino acids. V was clipped by 7 bases and J by 9 bases; unmatched bases: 11. Germline values: CDR1 LNHDA, CDR2 SQIVND (reference sequence). CDR3 in DNA: TGTGCCAGTACGCGGACAGGGAGTGGCCTTGAGCAGTTCTTC. It is translated as CASTRTGSGLEQFF.

The chain joins TRBV27 to TRBJ1-2; the D is unclear. Germline V gene data show CDR1 as MNHEY and CDR2 as SMNVEV (reference sequence). V dropped 4 bases and J dropped 5 bases, with 8 bases sitting between them. This CDR3 has 12 residues. The CDR3 is CASSSSSYGYTF. CDR3 DNA: TGTGCCAGCAGTTCCTCCTCATATGGCTACACCTTC.

This clone was detected once. The rearrangement links TRBV9 to TRBJ2-2; D may be TRBD2 (5 bases). CDR3 length: 14 residues. V lost 0 bases to trimming and J lost 6 bases, with 9 bases between them. Germline V gene sequence: CDR1 SGDLS, CDR2 YYNGEE. CDR3 protein: CASSVDEGPGELFF. In DNA form, the CDR3 reads TGTGCCAGCAGCGTAGATGAGGGTCCCGGGGAGCTGTTTTTT.

This clone occurred a few times. The chain recombines TRBV11-2 with TRBJ1-6, with 10 bases matching TRBD1. The CDR3 sequence is 14 residues long. Trimming took 4 bases from V and 7 from J; bases not matched to a gene: 1. The germline V gene encodes CDR1 SGHAT and CDR2 FQNNGV. CDR3 nucleotide sequence: TGTGCCAGCAGCTGGGGACAGGGGAATTCACCCCTCCACTTT. This gives the protein CASSWGQGNSPLHF.